The sequence of this T cell receptor (beta chain) was determined in a study of shared clonotypes between healthy human individuals. Germline V gene lookup returns CDR1 LGHNA and CDR2 YSLEER. The trim removed 1 base at V and 4 bases at J, leaving 10 bases unmatched. The CDR3 totals 17 residues. Assay: immunoSEQ multiplex PCR; the TCRdb copy retains only in-frame clones and omits some. Of about 1.5 million clones detected, more than 95% appear once; the ten largest clones hold approximately 1.1%. This clonotype was sampled from a young man in good health. J is TRBJ2-7 and V is TRBV4-3; 10 nucleotides line up with TRBD1. Sequencing was carried out using naive CD4+ T cells sorted from blood. Specified subset: CD45RA+ positively selected. Here the CDR3 reads CASSQVVGTGVVYEQYF. The CDR3 region has the DNA TGCGCCAGCAGCCAAGTTGTTGGGACAGGGGTCGTGTACGAGCAGTACTTC.